Following are 17 T cell receptor beta chains from one sample sequenced in a study of blood T cell repertoires in COVID-19. The assay was immunoSEQ multiplex PCR, and TCRdb's table has in-frame clones only and misses some. The sample lists tens of thousands of clones; 80% to 95% were seen once. The specimen was peripheral blood. The receptors shown here come from a human donor in a cohort sampled during active COVID-19.

This clone was seen once. Here the CDR3 reads CASSLVLAGHEQYF. The CDR3 region has the DNA TGCGCCAGCAGCTTGGTTCTAGCCGGGCACGAGCAGTACTTC. The V gene is TRBV5-1, the J gene TRBJ2-7; possible D gene TRBD2, 5 bases. Deletions cut 0 bases from V and 5 bases from J, with 12 bases between. Germline V gene data show CDR1 as SGHRS and CDR2 as YFSETQ. The CDR3 has 14 amino acids.

The chain uses TRBV2 and TRBJ1-5, with D uncertain. V dropped 3 bases and J dropped 3 bases, with 9 bases sitting between them. CDR1 and CDR2 (germline): SNHLY, FYNNEI. The CDR3 covers 14 residues. The CDR3: CASSDDRLNQPQHF. For the CDR3, the DNA is TGTGCCAGCAGTGACGACCGACTCAATCAGCCCCAGCATTTT.

V usage is TRBV9 and J usage is TRBJ2-1; 11 nucleotides match TRBD2. CDR1 is SGDLS and CDR2 is YYNGEE in the germline V gene. Losses at the gene ends were 0 bases for V and 7 bases for J; bases not matched to a gene: 6. This CDR3 contains 16 residues. This chain's CDR3 is CASSVVFSSGRNEQFF. In DNA form, the CDR3 reads TGTGCCAGCAGCGTAGTGTTCTCTAGCGGGAGGAATGAGCAGTTCTTC.

This sequence joins TRBV28 and TRBJ2-1; 13 bases align to TRBD2. Germline V gene data show CDR1 as MDHEN and CDR2 as SYDVKM. V gave up 4 bases and J gave up 13 bases; unmatched junction bases: 7. The CDR3 is 14 residues long. The CDR3 loop reads CASSSLTSGRTQFF. CDR3 nucleotides: TGTGCCAGCAGTTCCTTGACTAGCGGGAGGACTCAGTTCTTC.

The chain has TRBV19 and TRBJ2-1; the match to TRBD1 covers 10 bases. Germline CDR1 reads LNHDA; CDR2 reads SQIVND (reference sequence). There are 15 residues in the CDR3. After removal of 9 bases from V and 8 bases from J, the junction contained 13 bases not matched to a gene. CDR3 DNA sequence: TGTGCCAGCAGGCCGGGACAGGGGAGAAGCGATGAGCAGTTCTTC. Protein product: CASRPGQGRSDEQFF.

This clone was observed a single time. The CDR3 reads CASSRGVGGGSTDTQYF. CDR3 coding DNA: TGTGCCAGCAGCAGGGGTGTTGGCGGGGGGAGCACAGATACGCAGTATTTT. This chain connects TRBV5-5 to TRBJ2-3, with 8 bases that match TRBD2. CDR3 length: 17 amino acids. Per germline, CDR1 SGHKS and CDR2 YYEKEE (reference sequence). Trimming took 4 bases from V and 0 from J; bases not matched to a gene: 10.

The chain is built from TRBV5-4 and TRBJ2-1; 11 bases align to TRBD1. Germline assignment: CDR1 SGHNT and CDR2 YYREEE (reference sequence). V dropped 3 bases and J dropped 6; count of bases not matched to a gene: 5. The CDR3 consists of 15 residues. CDR3 sequence reads: CASSYSGTGGNEQFF. CDR3 DNA: TGTGCCAGCAGCTATTCCGGGACAGGGGGCAATGAGCAGTTCTTC.

This clone was seen just once. The rearrangement joins TRBV5-6 to TRBJ1-2; no clear D gene. This CDR3 is built from 13 residues. Trimming cost V 0 bases and J 6 bases, with 9 bases left between them. Looked up from germline, CDR1 is SGHDT and CDR2 is YYEEEE. CDR3 in amino acids: CASSLDGENGYTF. The CDR3 nucleotides read TGTGCCAGCAGCTTGGATGGGGAGAATGGCTACACCTTC.

DNA for the CDR3: TGCAGTGCTAGTTTGCGGGAATCAGGGGCCAAAAACATTCAGTACTTC. Protein product: CSASLRESGAKNIQYF. The chain has TRBV20-1 and TRBJ2-4, with a possible D match to TRBD2 (6 bases). V shed 3 bases and J shed 1 base, with 16 bases lying between them. The CDR3 extends over 16 amino acids. Germline V gene lookup returns CDR1 DFQATT and CDR2 SNEGSKA (reference sequence).

Here the CDR3 reads CASRTETQLGGDTQYF. The CDR3 DNA is TGTGCCAGCAGGACGGAAACACAACTCGGGGGAGATACGCAGTATTTT. The chain joins TRBV5-4 to TRBJ2-3; D is possibly TRBD2 (6 bases). V lost 5 bases and J lost 5, with 21 bases in between. Germline V gene sequence: CDR1 SGHNT, CDR2 YYREEE (reference sequence). The length of the CDR3 is 16 residues.

This clone was seen a few times. The chain has TRBV6-1 and TRBJ1-5; D is possibly TRBD1 (5 bases). The V gene lost 3 bases and the J gene lost 2 bases, with 11 bases spanning the gap. CDR1 is MNHNS and CDR2 is SASEGT in the germline V gene. CDR3 length: 15 residues. CDR3: CASSDVSTGNQPQHF. CDR3 bases: TGTGCCAGCAGTGATGTTTCGACAGGCAATCAGCCCCAGCATTTT.

The chain combines TRBV27 with TRBJ2-7; 7 nucleotides line up with TRBD1. Germline V gives CDR1 MNHEY, CDR2 SMNVEV (reference sequence). This CDR3 has 15 amino acids. J gave up 3 bases and V 2 bases, and 7 bases lay outside the gene matches. DNA of the CDR3: TGTGCCAGCAGTTTAAGGGGTCCAGGGGGCTACGAGCAGTACTTC. Protein: CASSLRGPGGYEQYF.

CDR3: CASSESRQGADTQYF. As DNA, the CDR3 is TGTGCCAGCAGTGAAAGTCGACAGGGGGCAGATACGCAGTATTTT. The chain has TRBV6-1 and TRBJ2-3; TRBD1 matches at 9 bases. V shed 2 bases, J shed 4 bases, and the junction held 4 bases outside the gene matches. The CDR3 has 15 amino acids. The germline gives CDR1 MNHNS, CDR2 SASEGT.

The chain recombines TRBV3-1 (or the pseudogene TRBV3-2) with TRBJ2-7; TRBD2 matches 8 bases. This CDR3 spans 15 amino acids. CDR1 is LGHDT and CDR2 is YNNKEL in the germline V gene (reference sequence). Trimming cost V 3 bases and J 0 bases; bases outside gene matches: 4. Written as DNA, the CDR3 is TGTGCCAGCAGCCAGTTAGCGGGGAGCTCCTACGAGCAGTACTTC. It translates to CASSQLAGSSYEQYF.

DNA for the CDR3: TGTGCCAGTAGTGTGGACACCCATAGCAATCAGCCCCAGCATTTT. Translated: CASSVDTHSNQPQHF. The chain joins TRBV19 to TRBJ1-5; perhaps TRBD1 as D (5 bases). CDR1 LNHDA and CDR2 SQIVND come from the germline V gene (reference sequence). The CDR3 is 15 residues long. V lost 5 bases and J lost 0, with 11 bases in between.

This chain connects TRBV5-4 to TRBJ1-2, with a weak D call TRBD1 (6 bases). The CDR3 is 16 residues long. Germline V gene data show CDR1 as SGHNT and CDR2 as YYREEE (reference sequence). Trimming removed 0 bases from V and 4 bases from J, with 16 bases in between. The DNA of the CDR3 is TGTGCCAGCAGCTTGGCCGGGACAAAGGGGAGCTATGGCTACACCTTC. This translates into CASSLAGTKGSYGYTF.

In nucleotides, the CDR3 is TGTGCCAGCAGCTCCCGACAGGGGAGAGTTGGCACTGAAGCTTTCTTT. As protein: CASSSRQGRVGTEAFF. The V gene is TRBV7-9, the J gene TRBJ1-1; 8 nucleotides agree with TRBD1. The V and J ends lost 4 bases and 4 bases, in that order; junction bases with no gene match: 11. CDR3 size: 16 residues. Germline CDR1 is SEHNR and CDR2 is FQNEAQ (reference sequence).